This record concerns one T cell receptor beta chain sequence. This CDR3 contains 13 residues. Trimming pared 4 bases from V and 3 bases from J, leaving 10 bases between. Germline CDR1 reads GTSNPN; CDR2 reads SVGIG (reference sequence). This sample was taken from a study of T cells in Graves' hyperthyroidism and ophthalmopathy. TCR beta CDR3 sequences were amplified from RNA transcripts. The TCR CDR3 was amplified in a first-round RT-PCR using the HTBI primer set. TCRdb redid the calling of the multiplex PCR reads with MiXCR, one entry per CDR3 protein. The data hold a few hundred thousand distinct CDR3 sequences, with approximately 15% observed a single time.

The sequence was obtained from a woman in her 30s with Graves' hyperthyroidism. Sequenced sample: blood. J is TRBJ1-5 and V is TRBV30; weak D call: TRBD1 (5 bases). For the CDR3, the DNA is TGTGCCTGGAAGGGGAGCAACAATCAGCCCCAGCATTTT. It translates to CAWKGSNNQPQHF.